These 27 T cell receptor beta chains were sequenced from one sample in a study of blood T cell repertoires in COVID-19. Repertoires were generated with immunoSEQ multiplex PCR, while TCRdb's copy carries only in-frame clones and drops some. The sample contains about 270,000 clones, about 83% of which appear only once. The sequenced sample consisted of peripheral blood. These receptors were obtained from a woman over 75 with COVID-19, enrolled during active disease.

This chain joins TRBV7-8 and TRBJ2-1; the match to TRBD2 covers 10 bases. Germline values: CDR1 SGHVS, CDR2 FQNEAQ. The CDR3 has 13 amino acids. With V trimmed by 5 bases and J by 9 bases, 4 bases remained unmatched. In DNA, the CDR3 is TGTGCCAGCAGCCCTAGCGGGGGTATTGAGCAGTTCTTC. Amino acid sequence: CASSPSGGIEQFF.

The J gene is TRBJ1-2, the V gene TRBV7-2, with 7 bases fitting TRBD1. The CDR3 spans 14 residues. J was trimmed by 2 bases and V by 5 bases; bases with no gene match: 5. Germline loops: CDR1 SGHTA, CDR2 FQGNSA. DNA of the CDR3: TGTGCCAGCAGCCAAGGGACAGTCAACTATGGCTACACCTTC. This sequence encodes CASSQGTVNYGYTF.

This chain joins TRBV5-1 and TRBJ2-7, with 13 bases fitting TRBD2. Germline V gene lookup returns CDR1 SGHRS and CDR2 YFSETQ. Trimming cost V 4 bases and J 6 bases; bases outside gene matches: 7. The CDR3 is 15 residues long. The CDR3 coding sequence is TGCGCCAGCAGCCCGTGGACTAGCGGGGGCGGCGAGCAGTACTTC. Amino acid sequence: CASSPWTSGGGEQYF.

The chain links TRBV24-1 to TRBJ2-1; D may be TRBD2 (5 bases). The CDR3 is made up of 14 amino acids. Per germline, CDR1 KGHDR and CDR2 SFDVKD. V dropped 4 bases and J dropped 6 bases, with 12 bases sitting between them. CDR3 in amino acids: CATSDAGLRNEQFF. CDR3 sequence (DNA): TGTGCCACCAGTGACGCCGGACTGCGCAATGAGCAGTTCTTC.

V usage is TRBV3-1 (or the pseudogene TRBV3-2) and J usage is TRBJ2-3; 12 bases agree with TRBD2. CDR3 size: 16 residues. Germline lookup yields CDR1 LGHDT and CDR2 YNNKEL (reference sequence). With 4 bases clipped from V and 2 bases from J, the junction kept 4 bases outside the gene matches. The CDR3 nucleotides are TGTGCCAGCAGCCCCGGACTAGCGGGGACCACAGATACGCAGTATTTT. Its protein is CASSPGLAGTTDTQYF.

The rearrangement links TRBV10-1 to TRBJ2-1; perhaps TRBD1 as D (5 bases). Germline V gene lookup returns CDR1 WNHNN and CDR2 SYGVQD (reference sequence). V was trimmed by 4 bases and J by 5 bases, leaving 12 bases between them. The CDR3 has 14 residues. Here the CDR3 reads CASSVGRVDNEQFF. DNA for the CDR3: TGCGCCAGCAGTGTCGGCAGGGTTGACAATGAGCAGTTCTTC.

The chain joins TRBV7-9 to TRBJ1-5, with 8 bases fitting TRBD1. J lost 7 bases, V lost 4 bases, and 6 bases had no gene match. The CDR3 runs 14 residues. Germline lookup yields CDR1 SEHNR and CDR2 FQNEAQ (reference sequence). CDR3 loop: CASSYGQGQQPQHF. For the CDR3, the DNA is TGTGCCAGCAGCTATGGACAGGGCCAACAGCCCCAGCATTTT. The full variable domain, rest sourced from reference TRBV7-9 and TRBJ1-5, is DTGVSQNPRHKITKRGQNVTFRCDPISEHNRLYWYRQTLGQGPEFLTYFQNEAQLEKSRLLSDRFSAERPKGSFSTLEIQRTEQGDSAMYLCASSYGQGQQPQHFGDGTRLSIL.

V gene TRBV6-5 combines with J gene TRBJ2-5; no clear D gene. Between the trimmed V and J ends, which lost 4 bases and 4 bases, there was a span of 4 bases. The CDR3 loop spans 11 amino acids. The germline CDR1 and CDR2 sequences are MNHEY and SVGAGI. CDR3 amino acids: CASSSSETQYF. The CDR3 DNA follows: TGTGCCAGCAGTTCGTCAGAGACCCAGTACTTC.

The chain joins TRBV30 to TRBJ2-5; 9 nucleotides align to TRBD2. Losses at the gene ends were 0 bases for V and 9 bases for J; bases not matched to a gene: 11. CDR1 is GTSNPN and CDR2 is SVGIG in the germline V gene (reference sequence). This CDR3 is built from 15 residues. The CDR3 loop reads CAWSVKTSGGGAQYF. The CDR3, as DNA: TGTGCCTGGAGTGTAAAGACTAGCGGTGGGGGGGCCCAGTACTTC.

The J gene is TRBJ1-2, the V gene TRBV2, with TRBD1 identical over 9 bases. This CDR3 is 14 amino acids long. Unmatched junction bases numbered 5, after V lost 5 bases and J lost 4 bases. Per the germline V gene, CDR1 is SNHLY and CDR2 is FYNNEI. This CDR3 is CASSSGQGGYGYTF. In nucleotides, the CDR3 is TGTGCCAGCAGTTCGGGACAGGGAGGCTATGGCTACACCTTC.

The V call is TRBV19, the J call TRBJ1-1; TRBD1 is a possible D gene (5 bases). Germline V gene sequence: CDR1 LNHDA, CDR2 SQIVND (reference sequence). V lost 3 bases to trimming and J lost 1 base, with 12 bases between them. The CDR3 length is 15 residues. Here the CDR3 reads CASSMGLLGNTEAFF. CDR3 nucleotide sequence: TGTGCCAGTAGTATGGGGCTTTTGGGGAACACTGAAGCTTTCTTT.

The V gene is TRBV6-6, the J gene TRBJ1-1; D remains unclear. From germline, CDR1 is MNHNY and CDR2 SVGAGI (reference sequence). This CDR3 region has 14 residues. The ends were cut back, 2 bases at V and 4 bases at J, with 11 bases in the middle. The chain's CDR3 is CASSYPEVSTEAFF. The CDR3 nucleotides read TGTGCCAGCAGTTACCCAGAAGTCAGCACTGAAGCTTTCTTT.

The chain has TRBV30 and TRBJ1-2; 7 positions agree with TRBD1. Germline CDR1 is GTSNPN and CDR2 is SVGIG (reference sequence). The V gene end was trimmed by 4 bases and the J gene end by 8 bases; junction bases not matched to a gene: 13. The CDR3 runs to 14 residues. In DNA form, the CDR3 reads TGTGCCTGGAAAACGCCCGACAGGGCGGAAGGCTACACCTTC. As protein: CAWKTPDRAEGYTF.

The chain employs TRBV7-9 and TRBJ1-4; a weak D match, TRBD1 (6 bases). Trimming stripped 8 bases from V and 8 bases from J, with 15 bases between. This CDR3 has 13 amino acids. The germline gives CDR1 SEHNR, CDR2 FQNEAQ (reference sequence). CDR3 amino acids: CASRSPGDEKLFF. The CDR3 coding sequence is TGTGCCAGCCGAAGTCCAGGGGACGAAAAACTGTTTTTT.

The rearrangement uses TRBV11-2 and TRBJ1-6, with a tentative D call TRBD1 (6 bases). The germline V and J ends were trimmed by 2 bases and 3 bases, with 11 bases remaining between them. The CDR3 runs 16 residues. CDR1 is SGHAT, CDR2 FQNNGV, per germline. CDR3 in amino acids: CASSLLATGYNSPLHF. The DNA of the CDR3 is TGTGCCAGCAGCTTACTCGCGACAGGCTATAATTCACCCCTCCACTTT.

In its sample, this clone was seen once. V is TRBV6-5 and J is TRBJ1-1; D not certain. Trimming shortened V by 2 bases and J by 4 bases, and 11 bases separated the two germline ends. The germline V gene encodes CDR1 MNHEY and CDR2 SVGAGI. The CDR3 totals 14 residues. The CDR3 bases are TGTGCCAGCAGTTACGCCCAGGCCGGCACTGAAGCTTTCTTT. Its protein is CASSYAQAGTEAFF.

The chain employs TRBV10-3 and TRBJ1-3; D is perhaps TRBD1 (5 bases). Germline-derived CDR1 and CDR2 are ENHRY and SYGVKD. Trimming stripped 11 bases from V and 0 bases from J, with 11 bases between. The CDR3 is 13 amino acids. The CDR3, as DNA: TGTGCCGCGGGGCAGAGCTCTGGAAACACCATATATTTT. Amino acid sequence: CAAGQSSGNTIYF.

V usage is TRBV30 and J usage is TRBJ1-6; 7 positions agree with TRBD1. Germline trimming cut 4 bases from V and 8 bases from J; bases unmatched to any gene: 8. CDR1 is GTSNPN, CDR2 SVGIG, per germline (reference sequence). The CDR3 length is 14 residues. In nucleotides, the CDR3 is TGTGCCTGGAATACGGGACAGAGAGATTCACCCCTCCACTTT. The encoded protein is CAWNTGQRDSPLHF.

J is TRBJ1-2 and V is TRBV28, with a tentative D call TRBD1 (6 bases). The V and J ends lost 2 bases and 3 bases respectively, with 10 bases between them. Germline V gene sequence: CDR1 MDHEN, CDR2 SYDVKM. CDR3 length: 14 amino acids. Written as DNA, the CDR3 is TGTGCCAGCAGTTTAGGGACATCGTACTATGGCTACACCTTC. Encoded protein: CASSLGTSYYGYTF.

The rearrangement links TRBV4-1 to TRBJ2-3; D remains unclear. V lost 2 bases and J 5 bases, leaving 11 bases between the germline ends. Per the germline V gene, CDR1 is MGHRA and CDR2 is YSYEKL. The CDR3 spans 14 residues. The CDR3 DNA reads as TGCGCCAGCAGCCAACTCCTTCTGAGAGATACGCAGTATTTT. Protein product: CASSQLLLRDTQYF.

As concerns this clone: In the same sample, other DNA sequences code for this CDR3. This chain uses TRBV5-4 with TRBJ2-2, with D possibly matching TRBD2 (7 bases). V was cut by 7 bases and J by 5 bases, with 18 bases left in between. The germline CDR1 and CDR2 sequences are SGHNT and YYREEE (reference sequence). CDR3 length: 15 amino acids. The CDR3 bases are TGTGCCAGCGCAGATGGGGGGGGGCGGACCGGGGAGCTGTTTTTT. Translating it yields CASADGGGRTGELFF.

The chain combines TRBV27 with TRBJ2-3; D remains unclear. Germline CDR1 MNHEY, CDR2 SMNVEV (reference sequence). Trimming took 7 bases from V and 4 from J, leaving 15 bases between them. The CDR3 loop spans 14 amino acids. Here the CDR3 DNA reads TGTGCCAGCACCCACCTCGGAGCCTCAGATACGCAGTATTTT. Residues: CASTHLGASDTQYF.

In DNA form, the CDR3 reads TGTGCCAGCAGTTCTGTTTCTCAGGGCACAGATACGCAGTATTTT. This gives the protein CASSSVSQGTDTQYF. The chain uses TRBV27 and TRBJ2-3; D remains ambiguous. Germline V CDR1 and CDR2: MNHEY, SMNVEV (reference sequence). Trimming left V 4 bases short and J 1 base short, with 12 bases between. The CDR3 is 15 residues long.

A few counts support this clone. The CDR3 spells CASSLSGGGEKLFF. In DNA form, the CDR3 reads TGTGCCAGCAGCCTCTCAGGGGGAGGTGAAAAACTGTTTTTT. The chain uses TRBV4-2 and TRBJ1-4; 7 positions match TRBD1. Looked up from germline, CDR1 is LGHNA and CDR2 is YNFKEQ. The CDR3 covers 14 residues. The V gene end was trimmed by 4 bases and the J gene end by 7 bases; junction bases not matched to a gene: 6.

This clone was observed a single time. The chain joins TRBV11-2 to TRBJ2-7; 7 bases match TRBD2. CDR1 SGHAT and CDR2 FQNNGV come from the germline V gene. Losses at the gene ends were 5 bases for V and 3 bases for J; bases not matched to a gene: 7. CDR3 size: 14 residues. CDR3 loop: CASSKTGLNYEQYF. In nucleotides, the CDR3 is TGTGCCAGCAGCAAGACGGGACTAAACTACGAGCAGTACTTC.

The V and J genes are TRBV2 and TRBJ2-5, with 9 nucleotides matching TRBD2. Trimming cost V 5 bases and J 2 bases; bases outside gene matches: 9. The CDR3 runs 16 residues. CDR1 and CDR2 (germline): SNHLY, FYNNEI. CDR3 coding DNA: TGTGCCAGCAGTCCCCATAGCGGGGGCCTTCAAGAGACCCAGTACTTC. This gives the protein CASSPHSGGLQETQYF.

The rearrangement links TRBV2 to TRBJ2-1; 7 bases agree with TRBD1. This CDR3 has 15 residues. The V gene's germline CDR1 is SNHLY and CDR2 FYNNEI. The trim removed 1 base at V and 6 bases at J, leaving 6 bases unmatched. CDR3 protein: CASSEVEYRGNEQFF. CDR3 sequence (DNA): TGTGCCAGCAGTGAAGTCGAATACAGGGGCAATGAGCAGTTCTTC.